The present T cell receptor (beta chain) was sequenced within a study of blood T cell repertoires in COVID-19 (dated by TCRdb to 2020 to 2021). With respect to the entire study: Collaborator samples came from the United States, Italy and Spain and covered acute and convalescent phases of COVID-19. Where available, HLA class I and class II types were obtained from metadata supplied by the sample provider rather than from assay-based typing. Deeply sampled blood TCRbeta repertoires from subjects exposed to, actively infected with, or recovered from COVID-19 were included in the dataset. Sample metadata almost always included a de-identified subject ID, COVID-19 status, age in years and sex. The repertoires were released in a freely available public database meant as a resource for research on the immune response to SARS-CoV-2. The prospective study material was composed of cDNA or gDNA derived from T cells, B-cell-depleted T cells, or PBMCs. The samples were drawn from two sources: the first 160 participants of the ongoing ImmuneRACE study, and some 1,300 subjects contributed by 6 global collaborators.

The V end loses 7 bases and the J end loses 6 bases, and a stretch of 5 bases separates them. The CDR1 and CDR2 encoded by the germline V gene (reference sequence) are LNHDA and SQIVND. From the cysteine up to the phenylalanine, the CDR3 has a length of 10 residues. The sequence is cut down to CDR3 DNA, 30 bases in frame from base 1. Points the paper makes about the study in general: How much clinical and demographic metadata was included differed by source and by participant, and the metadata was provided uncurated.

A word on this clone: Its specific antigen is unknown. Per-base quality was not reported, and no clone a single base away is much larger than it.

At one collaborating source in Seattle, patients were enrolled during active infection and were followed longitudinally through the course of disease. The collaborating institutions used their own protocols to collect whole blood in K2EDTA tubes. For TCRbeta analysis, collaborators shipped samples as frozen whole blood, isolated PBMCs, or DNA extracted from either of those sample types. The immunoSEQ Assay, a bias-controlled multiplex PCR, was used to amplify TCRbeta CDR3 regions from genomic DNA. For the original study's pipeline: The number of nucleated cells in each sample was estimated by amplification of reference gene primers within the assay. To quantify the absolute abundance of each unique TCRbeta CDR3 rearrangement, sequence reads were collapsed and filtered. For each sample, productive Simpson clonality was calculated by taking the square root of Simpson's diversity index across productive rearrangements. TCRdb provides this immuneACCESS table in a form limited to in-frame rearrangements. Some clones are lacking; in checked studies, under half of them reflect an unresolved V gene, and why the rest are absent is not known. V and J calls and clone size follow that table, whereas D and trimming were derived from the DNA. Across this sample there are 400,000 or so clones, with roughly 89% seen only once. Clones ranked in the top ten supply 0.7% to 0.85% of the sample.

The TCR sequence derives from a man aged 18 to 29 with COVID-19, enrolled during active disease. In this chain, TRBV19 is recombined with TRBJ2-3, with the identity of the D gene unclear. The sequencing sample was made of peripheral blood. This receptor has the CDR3 CASTPDTQYF. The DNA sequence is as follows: TGTGCCAGTACTCCGGATACGCAGTATTTT.